This T cell receptor beta chain appears in the sequencing data of a study of follicular helper T cells after annual influenza vaccination. Clones were read by immunoSEQ multiplex PCR, and TCRdb kept only the in-frame ones, dropping some. This sample has approximately 9,800 clones, with less than 85% found just once. A remark on this clone: What it binds is not known.

Time point denoted: 2015-2016 season, 7 days after influenza vaccination. The study's findings and limits: ICOS+CD38+ cTfh clonality change tracked circulating plasmablast frequency change.

Material: CXCR5- memory CD4+ T cells sorted from blood, obtained 7 days after influenza vaccination. The receptor was derived from an adult who received the influenza vaccine.

In DNA form, the CDR3 reads TGTGCCAGCTCACCACGGACCCTAAATGAGCAGTTCTTC. Residues: CASSPRTLNEQFF. This sequence joins TRBV18 and TRBJ2-1; no definite D call. Looked up from germline, CDR1 is KGHSH and CDR2 is LQKENI. This CDR3 is built from 13 residues. V lost 1 base and J lost 7, with 8 bases in between.